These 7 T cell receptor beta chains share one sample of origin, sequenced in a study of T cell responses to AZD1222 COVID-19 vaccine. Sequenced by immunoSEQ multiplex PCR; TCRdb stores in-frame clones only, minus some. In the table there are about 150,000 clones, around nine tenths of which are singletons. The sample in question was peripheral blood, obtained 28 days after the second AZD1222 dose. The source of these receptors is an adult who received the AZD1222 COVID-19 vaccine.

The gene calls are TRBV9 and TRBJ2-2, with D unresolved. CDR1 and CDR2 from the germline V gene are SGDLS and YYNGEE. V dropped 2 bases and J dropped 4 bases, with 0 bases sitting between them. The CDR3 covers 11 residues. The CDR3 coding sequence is TGTGCCAGCAGCGTCACCGGGGAGCTGTTTTTT. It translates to CASSVTGELFF.

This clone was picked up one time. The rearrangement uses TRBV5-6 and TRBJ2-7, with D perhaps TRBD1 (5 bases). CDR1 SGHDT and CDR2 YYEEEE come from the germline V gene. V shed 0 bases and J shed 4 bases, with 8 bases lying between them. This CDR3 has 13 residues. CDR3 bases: TGTGCCAGCAGCTTGGACAGGTTGTACGAGCAGTACTTC. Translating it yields CASSLDRLYEQYF.

CDR3 residues: CASSIQGGGTDTQYF. For the CDR3, the DNA is TGTGCCAGCAGCATACAGGGAGGAGGCACAGATACGCAGTATTTT. The V gene is TRBV7-9, the J gene TRBJ2-3; the D call may be TRBD1 or TRBD2 (6 bases each). V lost 5 bases to trimming and J lost 1 base, with 13 bases between them. Germline loops: CDR1 SEHNR, CDR2 FQNEAQ (reference sequence). The CDR3 has 15 amino acids.

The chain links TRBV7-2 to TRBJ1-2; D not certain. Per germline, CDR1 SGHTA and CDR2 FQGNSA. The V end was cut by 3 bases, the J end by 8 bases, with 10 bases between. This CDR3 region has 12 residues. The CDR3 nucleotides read TGTGCCAGCAGCTTGGTTTCAAGCGGCTACACCTTC. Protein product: CASSLVSSGYTF.

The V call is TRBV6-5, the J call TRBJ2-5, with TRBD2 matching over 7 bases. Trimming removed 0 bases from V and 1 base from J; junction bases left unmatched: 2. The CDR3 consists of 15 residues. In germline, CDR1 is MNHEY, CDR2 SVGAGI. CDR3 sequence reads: CASSYSGLLQETQYF. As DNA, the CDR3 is TGTGCCAGCAGTTACTCGGGACTACTCCAAGAGACCCAGTACTTC.

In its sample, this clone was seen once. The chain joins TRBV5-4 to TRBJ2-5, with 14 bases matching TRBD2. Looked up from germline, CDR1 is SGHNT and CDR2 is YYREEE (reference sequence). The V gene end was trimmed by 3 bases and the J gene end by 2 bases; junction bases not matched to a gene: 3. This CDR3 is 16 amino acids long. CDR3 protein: CASSSRTSGRQETQYF. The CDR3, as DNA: TGTGCCAGCAGCTCTAGGACTAGCGGGAGGCAAGAGACCCAGTACTTC.

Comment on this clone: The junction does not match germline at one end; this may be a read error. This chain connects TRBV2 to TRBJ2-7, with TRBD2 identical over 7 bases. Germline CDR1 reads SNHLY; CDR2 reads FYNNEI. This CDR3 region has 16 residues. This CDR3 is CASSGAAGRSSAGTPF. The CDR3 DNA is TGTGCCAGCAGTGGGGCGGCTGGGAGGAGCTCAGCGGGGACTCCCTTC. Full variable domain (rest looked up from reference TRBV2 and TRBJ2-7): EPEVTQTPSHQVTQMGQEVILRCVPISNHLYFYWYRQILGQKVEFLVSFYNNEISEKSEIFDDQFSVERPDGSNFTLKIRSTKLEDSAMYFCASSGAAGRSSAGTPFGPGTRLTVT.